The rows below give T cell receptor beta chains drawn from one sample of a study of control samples from healthy donors and cancer patients. Assay used: immunoSEQ multiplex PCR; TCRdb lists only in-frame clones, some missing. The sample includes about 89,000 clones, 86% of them seen just once. Material: blood. These receptors came from a man between 25 and 39 years old in good health. Each CDR3 is given with its conserved first and last residue. Fields, in order: D gene, V gene, J gene, clone size, CDR3 DNA, CDR3 protein. A D gene is named only where the DNA matches it firmly. Rows give clone size only sometimes, using once, few, many, or a class for an expanded clone.

d_call: .
v_call: TRBV19
j_call: TRBJ2-3
clone_size: .
cdr3_nt: TGTGCCAGTAGTATCGGGATCACAGATACGCAGTATTTT
cdr3_aa: CASSIGITDTQYF

d_call: TRBD2
v_call: TRBV7-8
j_call: TRBJ2-1
clone_size: .
cdr3_nt: TGTGCCAGCAGCTTAGCCGTAGCGGGGGGGCCCTTAGATGAGCAGTTCTTC
cdr3_aa: CASSLAVAGGPLDEQFF

d_call: .
v_call: TRBV2
j_call: TRBJ1-6
clone_size: .
cdr3_nt: TGTGCCATCCCCGGGACAATGTTTAATTCACCCCTCCACTTT
cdr3_aa: CAIPGTMFNSPLHF

d_call: .
v_call: TRBV20-1
j_call: TRBJ2-5
clone_size: .
cdr3_nt: TGCAGTGGAGAGGACCAAGAGACCCAGTACTTC
cdr3_aa: CSGEDQETQYF

d_call: .
v_call: TRBV5-4
j_call: TRBJ2-3
clone_size: .
cdr3_nt: TGTGCCAGCGGGCGGGACCGCACAGATACGCAGTATTTT
cdr3_aa: CASGRDRTDTQYF

d_call: TRBD1
v_call: TRBV28
j_call: TRBJ1-5
clone_size: .
cdr3_nt: TGTGCCAGCAGTTCCTCGACAGGGTCGAATCAGCCCCAGCATTTT
cdr3_aa: CASSSSTGSNQPQHF

d_call: .
v_call: TRBV19
j_call: TRBJ1-2
clone_size: .
cdr3_nt: TGTGCCAGTAGTAGGGCAGGGCCTAACTATGGCTACACCTTC
cdr3_aa: CASSRAGPNYGYTF

d_call: .
v_call: TRBV7-9
j_call: TRBJ1-2
clone_size: .
cdr3_nt: TGTGCCAGCAGCTTAGAGTCTGGCTACACCTTC
cdr3_aa: CASSLESGYTF

d_call: TRBD1
v_call: TRBV30
j_call: TRBJ2-2
clone_size: .
cdr3_nt: TGTGCCTGGAGTTCAGGGGGCACCGGGGAGCTGTTTTTT
cdr3_aa: CAWSSGGTGELFF

d_call: .
v_call: TRBV7-9
j_call: TRBJ1-1
clone_size: .
cdr3_nt: TGTGCCAGCAGCTTAAGAAGGCCGGGGCAGGGGGAAGCTTTCTTT
cdr3_aa: CASSLRRPGQGEAFF

d_call: TRBD1
v_call: TRBV7-9
j_call: TRBJ1-6
clone_size: once
cdr3_nt: TGTGCCAGCAGAGGGGACAGTTTGGATTCACCCCTCCACTTT
cdr3_aa: CASRGDSLDSPLHF

d_call: .
v_call: TRBV4-2
j_call: TRBJ1-1
clone_size: .
cdr3_nt: TGTGCCAGCTTAACGGTCCGAACTGAAGCTTTCTTT
cdr3_aa: CASLTVRTEAFF

d_call: .
v_call: TRBV5-1
j_call: TRBJ2-3
clone_size: .
cdr3_nt: TGCGCCAGCAGCTTGGGAGGGATTAGCACAGATACGCAGTATTTT
cdr3_aa: CASSLGGISTDTQYF

d_call: .
v_call: TRBV19
j_call: TRBJ1-1
clone_size: .
cdr3_nt: TGTGCCAGTAGTATAGAGGCCACTATGAACACTGAAGCTTTCTTT
cdr3_aa: CASSIEATMNTEAFF

d_call: TRBD1
v_call: TRBV13
j_call: TRBJ2-1
clone_size: .
cdr3_nt: TGTGCCAGCAGCTTGGGACAGGGGGTTTACAATGAGCAGTTCTTC
cdr3_aa: CASSLGQGVYNEQFF

d_call: .
v_call: TRBV27
j_call: TRBJ2-7
clone_size: once
cdr3_nt: TGTGCCAGCAGTTTGAGGGGCCCCTCCTACGAGCAGTACTTC
cdr3_aa: CASSLRGPSYEQYF

d_call: TRBD2
v_call: TRBV9
j_call: TRBJ2-7
clone_size: .
cdr3_nt: TGTGCCAGCAGCGTGGGGGGGACGGCTGCCTACGAGCAGTACTTC
cdr3_aa: CASSVGGTAAYEQYF

d_call: .
v_call: TRBV5-1
j_call: TRBJ1-1
clone_size: .
cdr3_nt: TGCGCCAGCAGCTGGCGGGGGACGGTGAACACTGAAGCTTTCTTT
cdr3_aa: CASSWRGTVNTEAFF

d_call: .
v_call: TRBV7-2
j_call: TRBJ1-5
clone_size: .
cdr3_nt: TGTGCCAGCAGCCCATCGGGAGCGCCGAATCAGCCCCAGCATTTT
cdr3_aa: CASSPSGAPNQPQHF

d_call: .
v_call: TRBV5-6
j_call: TRBJ2-1
clone_size: .
cdr3_nt: TGTGCCAGCAGCTCTTACAGCCTAAGCTCCTACAATGAGCAGTTCTTC
cdr3_aa: CASSSYSLSSYNEQFF

d_call: TRBD2
v_call: TRBV19
j_call: TRBJ2-1
clone_size: .
cdr3_nt: TGTGCCAGTAGTACTAGCGGGGGGGCAGGTAATGAGCAGTTCTTC
cdr3_aa: CASSTSGGAGNEQFF

d_call: TRBD2
v_call: TRBV30
j_call: TRBJ2-3
clone_size: .
cdr3_nt: TGTGCCTGGAGTGGGAAACCTCTAGCGGCTAGCACAGATACGCAGTATTTT
cdr3_aa: CAWSGKPLAASTDTQYF